The T cell receptor (beta chain) described here comes from a study of cytomegalovirus exposure and HLA in healthy donors. General study findings and limits: Based on reports, TCR beta sequences accurately predicted HLA-A and HLA-B alleles for most subjects. Upon later analysis, HLA-associated TCR beta chains proved more clonally expanded than other, equally common chains. For presence/absence analyses, sequencing depth was assumed to be roughly uniform across donors. The authors excluded some V segments, including TRBV6-2 and TRBV6-3, as indistinguishable.

The CDR3 runs 13 residues. Trimming cost V 7 bases and J 9 bases, with 17 bases left between them. Germline lookup yields CDR1 SGHRS and CDR2 YFSETQ. The PCR ran on 60 Vbeta and 13 Jbeta primers. Generated by immunoSEQ multiplex PCR, the TCRdb table keeps only in-frame clones and is missing some. The data show 70,000 to 95,000 clones, about two thirds seen once. The sample holds a few counts of this clone. Its antigen is still unknown. The clonotype originates from a woman aged 25 to 39 in good health and CMV-seropositive. The sample was PBMCs. J is TRBJ2-1 and V is TRBV5-1; TRBD2 is a possible D gene (5 bases). CDR3 sequence reads: CASREGSEGEQFF. CDR3 in DNA: TGCGCCAGCCGAGAGGGCTCCGAAGGTGAGCAGTTCTTC.